The 29 T cell receptor beta chains below were found in one sample sequenced in a study of blood T cell repertoires in COVID-19. Libraries were prepared by immunoSEQ multiplex PCR; TCRdb keeps only in-frame clonotypes and omits some of them. The sample consists of fewer than 450,000 clones, about nine tenths of them appearing once. Material for sequencing was peripheral blood. These receptors were obtained from a woman in her sixties or seventies with COVID-19, enrolled during active disease.

The genes are TRBV12-5 and TRBJ1-3; TRBD1 might be the D (6 bases). Germline V gene sequence: CDR1 LGHNT, CDR2 FRNRAP. The CDR3 is 13 amino acids. V was pared by 11 bases and J by 1 base, with 12 bases between. The CDR3 DNA is TGTGCTGCCCAACAGGGTTCTGGAAACACCATATATTTT. It translates to CAAQQGSGNTIYF.

This chain links TRBV7-9 with TRBJ1-1; 10 bases map to TRBD1. The V segment lost 6 bases and the J segment 2 bases; nucleotides outside the gene matches: 12. The CDR3 totals 17 residues. Germline CDR1 SEHNR, CDR2 FQNEAQ (reference sequence). Written as DNA, the CDR3 is TGTGCCAGCAGTCGCCTGAGAGACAGGGGGCGAAACACTGAAGCTTTCTTT. It encodes CASSRLRDRGRNTEAFF.

In its sample, this clone was seen once. The gene calls are TRBV29-1 and TRBJ2-4; D is undetermined. V gave up 5 bases and J gave up 0 bases, with 5 bases separating them. This CDR3 is built from 12 residues. Germline V lookup: CDR1 SQVTM, CDR2 ANQGSEA. This chain's CDR3 is CSVRVAKNIQYF. DNA of the CDR3: TGCAGCGTTAGAGTAGCCAAAAACATTCAGTACTTC.

The CDR3 nucleotides read TGTGCCAGTTCGATAGGACAGGGGTTCTACAATTCACCCCTCCACTTT. This translates into CASSIGQGFYNSPLHF. The chain combines TRBV19 with TRBJ1-6; 9 bases are shared with TRBD1. V shed 8 bases, J shed 7 bases, and the junction held 12 bases outside the gene matches. Germline lookup yields CDR1 LNHDA and CDR2 SQIVND (reference sequence). The CDR3 covers 16 residues.

This clone was seen once. The chain joins TRBV19 to TRBJ2-3; possible D gene TRBD1, 5 bases. The V end was cut by 0 bases, the J end by 1 base, with 5 bases between. This CDR3 has 14 residues. CDR1 is LNHDA and CDR2 is SQIVND in the germline V gene (reference sequence). CDR3 residues: CASSIDRGTDTQYF. The DNA of the CDR3 is TGTGCCAGTAGTATAGACAGGGGCACAGATACGCAGTATTTT.

This clone was observed at least ten times. The chain uses TRBV7-9 and TRBJ1-1; D might be TRBD1 (5 bases). The ends were cut back, 5 bases at V and 2 bases at J, with 9 bases in the middle. The CDR3 spans 13 residues. CDR1 is SEHNR and CDR2 is FQNEAQ in the germline V gene (reference sequence). CDR3: CASSAQGNTEAFF. CDR3 nucleotide sequence: TGTGCCAGCAGCGCCCAGGGAAACACTGAAGCTTTCTTT.

The gene calls are TRBV6-1 and TRBJ1-5; D is uncertain. The length of the CDR3 is 15 residues. The V gene lost 0 bases and the J gene lost 5 bases, with 11 bases spanning the gap. CDR1 is MNHNS and CDR2 is SASEGT in the germline V gene. CDR3 sequence: CASSEAGGLDQPQHF. Written as DNA, the CDR3 is TGTGCCAGCAGTGAAGCAGGAGGGTTGGATCAGCCCCAGCATTTT.

This CDR3 is CASSQERTAAYEQYF. The CDR3 region has the DNA TGTGCCAGCAGCCAAGAGAGGACAGCCGCCTACGAGCAGTACTTC. This chain joins TRBV4-2 and TRBJ2-7, with D tentatively TRBD1 (6 bases). The V end was cut by 0 bases, the J end by 2 bases, with 11 bases between. Germline CDR1 LGHNA, CDR2 YNFKEQ. The CDR3 spans 15 residues.

This clone was seen just once. The chain recombines TRBV19 with TRBJ2-7; 10 bases agree with TRBD1. CDR3 size: 18 residues. Trimming at V came to 4 bases and at J to 0 bases, leaving 12 bases not matched to a gene. Germline V gene data show CDR1 as LNHDA and CDR2 as SQIVND (reference sequence). This CDR3 is CASSNSRGGQGFSYEQYF. CDR3 in DNA: TGTGCCAGTAGTAATTCTCGCGGGGGACAGGGGTTCTCCTACGAGCAGTACTTC.

Of note for this clone: The sample carries other DNA sequences with the same CDR3. This rearrangement joins TRBV24-1 to TRBJ1-3; 9 bases are a match to TRBD1. V shed 3 bases, J shed 2 bases, and the junction held 1 base outside the gene matches. Germline lookup yields CDR1 KGHDR and CDR2 SFDVKD. This CDR3 region has 15 residues. The CDR3 region is CATSDGQGTGNTIYF. CDR3 nucleotide sequence: TGTGCCACCAGTGATGGACAGGGGACTGGAAACACCATATATTTT.

The chain joins TRBV5-1 to TRBJ1-1, with a weak D call TRBD1 (5 bases). Germline CDR1 reads SGHRS; CDR2 reads YFSETQ. CDR3 length: 12 amino acids. V lost 3 bases and J lost 7, with 10 bases in between. DNA of the CDR3: TGCGCCAGCAGCTGGGGACTGGGTGAAGCTTTCTTT. This gives the protein CASSWGLGEAFF.

The CDR3 here is CAISDLRQGAGYGYTF. CDR3 DNA sequence: TGTGCCATCAGTGACCTCAGGCAGGGGGCTGGATATGGCTACACCTTC. The chain carries TRBV10-3 and TRBJ1-2; 8 positions agree with TRBD1. The trim removed 3 bases at V and 5 bases at J, leaving 11 bases unmatched. The CDR3 loop spans 16 amino acids. Germline V gene lookup returns CDR1 ENHRY and CDR2 SYGVKD.

The chain combines TRBV6-2 or TRBV6-3 with TRBJ2-2; D is perhaps TRBD2 (6 bases). The CDR3 spans 15 residues. Trimming removed 5 bases from V and 6 bases from J, with 16 bases in between. CDR1 is MNHEY and CDR2 is SVGEGT in the germline V gene. DNA of the CDR3: TGTGCCAGCAGTCGGGGGTTGGGACGTCCCGGGGAGCTGTTTTTT. Protein: CASSRGLGRPGELFF.

This chain connects TRBV6-2 or TRBV6-3 to TRBJ2-7; unclear D gene. The CDR3 is 14 amino acids. Germline V CDR1 and CDR2: MNHEY, SVGEGT. V was trimmed by 4 bases and J by 3 bases, leaving 13 bases between them. The CDR3: CASSWAGRIYEQYF. The CDR3 coding sequence is TGTGCCAGCAGTTGGGCCGGCCGAATCTACGAGCAGTACTTC.

This clone occurred once. The V call is TRBV6-5, the J call TRBJ1-3, with TRBD1 identical over 7 bases. The CDR3 length is 14 residues. Germline V CDR1 and CDR2: MNHEY, SVGAGI. The V and J ends lost 2 bases and 4 bases, in that order; junction bases with no gene match: 2. In DNA form, the CDR3 reads TGTGCCAGCAGTTACGGGGACAGAGGAAACACCATATATTTT. This sequence encodes CASSYGDRGNTIYF.

The V call is TRBV24-1, the J call TRBJ2-3; 10 nucleotides agree with TRBD2. The CDR3 loop spans 15 amino acids. Germline V gene sequence: CDR1 KGHDR, CDR2 SFDVKD. Trimming cost V 2 bases and J 6 bases; bases outside gene matches: 4. The CDR3 DNA is TGTGCCACCAGTGATTCTAGCGGGGGAAAGGATACGCAGTATTTT. Translating gives CATSDSSGGKDTQYF.

CDR3 nucleotides: TGTGCCAGCAGTCCACCACCGGGACAGGGTCCAGCTTTCTTT. Residues: CASSPPPGQGPAFF. The gene calls are TRBV28 and TRBJ1-1, with 9 bases matching TRBD1. This CDR3 region has 14 residues. Germline CDR1 MDHEN, CDR2 SYDVKM. V was pared by 5 bases and J by 10 bases, with 11 bases of the junction left unmatched.

This rearrangement joins TRBV10-1 to TRBJ1-2; 9 bases line up with TRBD1. V trimming: 6 bases; J trimming: 4 bases; junction bases outside the gene matches: 12. CDR1 is WNHNN and CDR2 is SYGVQD in the germline V gene (reference sequence). The CDR3 is 16 residues long. CDR3 nucleotides: TGCGCCAGCAGCAACGTCCCGGGACAGGGACCCTATGGCTACACCTTC. Translation gives CASSNVPGQGPYGYTF.

The genes are TRBV27 and TRBJ1-1, with D maybe TRBD1 (6 bases). The CDR3 consists of 16 residues. Germline CDR1 reads MNHEY; CDR2 reads SMNVEV (reference sequence). V lost 6 bases, J lost 3 bases, and 20 bases lay in between. The CDR3 region has the DNA TGTGCCAGCAGGGCCGGCGGGGGGCTATTGGACACTGAAGCTTTCTTT. The encoded protein is CASRAGGGLLDTEAFF.

This clone appeared a few times. This CDR3 is CASSHETGTGGNQPQHF. The CDR3 DNA reads as TGTGCCAGCAGCCACGAAACTGGGACAGGGGGCAATCAGCCCCAGCATTTT. V is TRBV3-1 (or the pseudogene TRBV3-2) and J is TRBJ1-5; TRBD1 matches 10 bases. The CDR3 consists of 17 residues. Germline V gene sequence: CDR1 LGHDT, CDR2 YNNKEL (reference sequence). Trimming took 3 bases from V and 2 from J; bases not matched to a gene: 7.

This chain uses TRBV19 with TRBJ1-6, with D maybe TRBD1 (5 bases). The CDR3 is made up of 16 amino acids. Germline values: CDR1 LNHDA, CDR2 SQIVND (reference sequence). Trimming stripped 6 bases from V and 0 bases from J, with 12 bases between. CDR3 protein: CASSWDWSSYNSPLHF. As DNA, the CDR3 is TGTGCCAGTAGCTGGGACTGGAGCTCCTATAATTCACCCCTCCACTTT.

This clone was recorded once. V usage is TRBV7-2 and J usage is TRBJ2-2; TRBD1 might be the D (6 bases). Germline CDR1 is SGHTA and CDR2 is FQGNSA. CDR3 length: 13 residues. V was pared by 5 bases and J by 7 bases, with 11 bases between. CDR3 nucleotide sequence: TGTGCCAGCAGCATAAACAGGGTCGGGGAGCTGTTTTTT. It yields the protein CASSINRVGELFF.

This clone was counted only a few times. This sequence joins TRBV2 and TRBJ2-2; D remains ambiguous. V lost 7 bases and J lost 1, with 10 bases in between. Germline assignment: CDR1 SNHLY and CDR2 FYNNEI. This CDR3 is built from 14 residues. The CDR3 protein is CASTPWRNTGELFF. CDR3 bases: TGTGCCAGCACCCCTTGGAGGAACACCGGGGAGCTGTTTTTT.

The gene calls are TRBV6-6 and TRBJ1-2, with 8 positions matching TRBD1. From germline, CDR1 is MNHNY and CDR2 SVGAGI (reference sequence). The CDR3 totals 15 residues. Trimming took 4 bases from V and 4 from J; bases not matched to a gene: 8. The CDR3 loop reads CASSFGQGASYGYTF. The CDR3 DNA follows: TGTGCCAGCAGTTTCGGTCAGGGGGCCAGCTATGGCTACACCTTC.

The rearrangement uses TRBV7-2 and TRBJ1-2, with 7 positions matching TRBD1. The CDR3 extends over 15 amino acids. Germline V lookup: CDR1 SGHTA, CDR2 FQGNSA. With 5 bases clipped from V and 4 bases from J, the junction kept 10 bases outside the gene matches. DNA for the CDR3: TGTGCCAGCAGCCCTCTCTCGGCAGGGGGCTATGGCTACACCTTC. Amino acids: CASSPLSAGGYGYTF.

V is TRBV9 and J is TRBJ2-3, with a weak D call TRBD2 (7 bases). The CDR3 covers 15 residues. The V end lost 0 bases, the J end lost 4 bases, and 12 bases lay between the germline ends. CDR1 and CDR2 (germline): SGDLS, YYNGEE. This chain's CDR3 is CASSVAGGQADTQYF. CDR3 nucleotide sequence: TGTGCCAGCAGCGTAGCCGGGGGGCAGGCAGATACGCAGTATTTT. Using reference TRBV9 and TRBJ2-3 for the parts outside the CDR3, the full variable domain is DSGVTQTPKHLITATGQRVTLRCSPRSGDLSVYWYQQSLDQGLQFLIQYYNGEERAKGNILERFSAQQFPDLHSELNLSSLELGDSALYFCASSVAGGQADTQYFGPGTRLTVL.

This sequence joins TRBV7-2 and TRBJ2-7; TRBD1 agrees at 7 bases. The trim removed 3 bases at V and 3 bases at J, leaving 2 bases unmatched. Germline V lookup: CDR1 SGHTA, CDR2 FQGNSA. The CDR3 sequence is 13 residues long. The CDR3 loop is CASSLTGLYEQYF. The CDR3 coding sequence is TGTGCCAGCAGCTTGACAGGGCTCTACGAGCAGTACTTC.

The chain carries TRBV12-3 or TRBV12-4 and TRBJ2-1; D perhaps matches TRBD1 (6 bases). V was shortened by 8 bases and J by 8 bases, with 10 bases between the two germline ends. This CDR3 spans 11 amino acids. The CDR3 DNA follows: TGTGCCAGCCGACGACAGGATGAGCAGTTCTTC. Amino acid sequence: CASRRQDEQFF.

The chain recombines TRBV7-9 with TRBJ1-3; TRBD1 aligns across 7 bases. Germline V CDR1 and CDR2: SEHNR, FQNEAQ (reference sequence). After removal of 1 base from V and 0 bases from J, the junction contained 3 bases not matched to a gene. This CDR3 is 16 amino acids long. The CDR3 DNA reads TGTGCCAGCAGCTTAGAGGGGGCCCTCTCTGGAAACACCATATATTTT. Its protein is CASSLEGALSGNTIYF. The full variable domain, completed using reference TRBV7-9 and TRBJ1-3, is DTGVSQNPRHKITKRGQNVTFRCDPISEHNRLYWYRQTLGQGPEFLTYFQNEAQLEKSRLLSDRFSAERPKGSFSTLEIQRTEQGDSAMYLCASSLEGALSGNTIYFGEGSWLTVV.